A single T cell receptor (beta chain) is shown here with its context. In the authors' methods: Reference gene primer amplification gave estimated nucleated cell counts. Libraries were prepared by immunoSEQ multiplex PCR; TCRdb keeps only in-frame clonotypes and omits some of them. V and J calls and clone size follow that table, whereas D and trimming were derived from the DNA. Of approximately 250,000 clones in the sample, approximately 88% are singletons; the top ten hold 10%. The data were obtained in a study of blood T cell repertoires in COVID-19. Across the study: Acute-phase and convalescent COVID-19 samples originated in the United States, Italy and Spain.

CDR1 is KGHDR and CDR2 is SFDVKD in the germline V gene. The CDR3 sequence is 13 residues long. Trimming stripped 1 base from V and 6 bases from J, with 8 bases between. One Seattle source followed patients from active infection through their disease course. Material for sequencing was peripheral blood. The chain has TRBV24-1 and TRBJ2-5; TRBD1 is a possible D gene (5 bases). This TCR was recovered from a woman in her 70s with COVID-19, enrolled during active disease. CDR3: CATSDFKGQTQYF. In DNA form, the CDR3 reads TGTGCCACCAGTGATTTTAAGGGGCAGACCCAGTACTTC.